This T cell receptor beta chain is drawn from a study of blood T cell repertoires in COVID-19. Looking at the study overall: Whether acute or convalescent, the COVID-19 samples came from the United States, Italy and Spain. The analysed material was cDNA or gDNA that came from T cells, B-cell-depleted T cells, or PBMCs.

The ends were cut back, 2 bases at V and 6 bases at J, with 21 bases in the middle. The CDR3 spans 17 residues. Germline V lookup: CDR1 LGHNA, CDR2 YNFKEQ. The sample holds a few counts of this clone. Original processing methods: By means of reference gene primer amplification, nucleated cell counts were estimated. Sequenced by immunoSEQ multiplex PCR; TCRdb stores in-frame clones only, minus some. V, J and clone size derive from that table, while D and trimming were established from the DNA sequence. The sample records 65,000 to 95,000 clones, about four fifths being singletons. The chain recombines TRBV4-2 with TRBJ2-3; perhaps TRBD2 as D (5 bases). This receptor was obtained from a woman in her thirties or forties with active or convalescent COVID-19. Sequenced input: peripheral blood. The CDR3 DNA sequence: TGTGCCAGCAGCCAATCCTGGGTTCGGGGAAGAGTGGATACGCAGTATTTT. Amino acids: CASSQSWVRGRVDTQYF.